This T cell receptor (beta chain) was identified in a study of Graves' ophthalmopathy and Graves' hyperthyroidism. The authors amplified TCR beta CDR3 regions, and they did so from RNA transcripts for repertoire sequencing. The workflow started with a first-round RT-PCR run with HTBI primers and then moved on to a second-round multiplex PCR. TCRdb passed the multiplex PCR reads through MiXCR, listing each CDR3 protein once. The sample yields some 390,000 distinct CDR3 sequences, around 17% seen once. The diagnosis was founded upon clinical symptoms, serum thyroxine, TRAb, thyroid ultrasound and orbital computed tomography. V was cut by 2 bases and J by 0 bases, with 5 bases left in between. In germline, CDR1 is DFQATT, CDR2 SNEGSKA (reference sequence). This CDR3 has 13 amino acids. This clonotype was recorded at least ten times.

Sequenced material: peripheral blood. V is TRBV20-1 and J is TRBJ1-3, with D uncertain. This TCR came from a woman between 18 and 29 years old with Graves' ophthalmopathy. CDR3 residues: CSARTSSGNTIYF. The CDR3 DNA is TGCAGTGCTAGAACGAGCTCTGGAAACACCATATATTTT.